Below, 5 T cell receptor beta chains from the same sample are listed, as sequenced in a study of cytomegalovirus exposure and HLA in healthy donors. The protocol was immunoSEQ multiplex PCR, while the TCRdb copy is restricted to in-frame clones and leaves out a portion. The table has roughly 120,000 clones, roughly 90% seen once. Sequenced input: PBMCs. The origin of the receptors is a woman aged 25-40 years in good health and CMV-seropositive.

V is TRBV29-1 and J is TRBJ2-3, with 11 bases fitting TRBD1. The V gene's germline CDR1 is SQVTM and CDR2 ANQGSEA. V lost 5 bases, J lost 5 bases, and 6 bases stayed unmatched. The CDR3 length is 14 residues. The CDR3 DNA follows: TGCAGCGTTCCCGGGACAGGGGGTGGAGATACGCAGTATTTT. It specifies CSVPGTGGGDTQYF.

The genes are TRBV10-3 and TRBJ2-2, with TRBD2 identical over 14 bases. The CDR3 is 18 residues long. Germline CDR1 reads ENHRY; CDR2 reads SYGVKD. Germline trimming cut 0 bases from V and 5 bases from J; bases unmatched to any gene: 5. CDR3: CAISESGLAGVRTGELFF. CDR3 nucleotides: TGTGCCATCAGTGAGTCGGGACTAGCGGGAGTGCGAACCGGGGAGCTGTTTTTT.

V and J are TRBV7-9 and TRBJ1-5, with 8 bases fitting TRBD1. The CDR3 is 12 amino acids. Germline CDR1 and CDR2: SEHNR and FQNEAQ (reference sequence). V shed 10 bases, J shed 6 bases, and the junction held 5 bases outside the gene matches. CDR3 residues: CATGQGSQPQHF. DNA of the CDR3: TGTGCCACCGGACAGGGCTCTCAGCCCCAGCATTTT. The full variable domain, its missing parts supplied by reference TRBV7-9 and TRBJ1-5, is DTGVSQNPRHKITKRGQNVTFRCDPISEHNRLYWYRQTLGQGPEFLTYFQNEAQLEKSRLLSDRFSAERPKGSFSTLEIQRTEQGDSAMYLCATGQGSQPQHFGDGTRLSIL.

CDR3: CASSAGQALAEAFF. The CDR3 nucleotides are TGTGCCAGCAGCGCGGGACAGGCCTTAGCTGAAGCTTTCTTT. The chain combines TRBV9 with TRBJ1-1, with 8 bases identical to TRBD1. CDR3 length: 14 amino acids. Germline CDR1 SGDLS, CDR2 YYNGEE. V shed 3 bases, J shed 6 bases, and the junction held 7 bases outside the gene matches.

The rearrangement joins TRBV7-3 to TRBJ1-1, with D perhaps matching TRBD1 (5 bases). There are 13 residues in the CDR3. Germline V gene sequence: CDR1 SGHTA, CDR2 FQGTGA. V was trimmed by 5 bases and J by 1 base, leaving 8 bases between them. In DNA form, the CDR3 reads TGTGCCAGCAGCACCCAGGGGAACACTGAAGCTTTCTTT. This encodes CASSTQGNTEAFF. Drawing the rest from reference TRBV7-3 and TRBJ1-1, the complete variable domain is GAGVSQTPSNKVTEKGKYVELRCDPISGHTALYWYRQSLGQGPEFLIYFQGTGAADDSGLPNDRFFAVRPEGSVSTLKIQRTERGDSAVYLCASSTQGNTEAFFGQGTRLTVV.